A single T cell receptor beta chain is shown here with its context. No antigen is known for it. The sample originates from a study of T cell repertoires in cytomegalovirus infection. Study context: Indications came from public TCR beta signatures; they pointed to CMV infection and to a matching HLA type. Whole-study findings and limits: HLA-C-restricted CMV-specific TCR beta clonotypes prevailed in the ex vivo response. Based on cumulative public TCR beta family frequency, carriers of CMV plus the relevant HLA were identified.

Each CDR3 protein is one row after TCRdb ran MiXCR on the reads. The sample records roughly 720,000 distinct CDR3 sequences, 35% being singletons. V lost 1 base to trimming and J lost 6 bases, with 12 bases between them. This CDR3 contains 13 residues. CDR1 is DFQATT, CDR2 SNEGSKA, per germline (reference sequence). The source material was PBMCs. The clonotype originates from a human donor in good health (CMV status not recorded). Some clones in this sample may be carry-over from other donors' samples. This sequence joins TRBV20-1 and TRBJ1-1; the D gene is possibly TRBD1 (5 bases). The CDR3 sequence: CSARGRGDAEAFF. The CDR3 DNA reads as TGCAGTGCTAGAGGGCGAGGGGACGCTGAAGCTTTCTTT.